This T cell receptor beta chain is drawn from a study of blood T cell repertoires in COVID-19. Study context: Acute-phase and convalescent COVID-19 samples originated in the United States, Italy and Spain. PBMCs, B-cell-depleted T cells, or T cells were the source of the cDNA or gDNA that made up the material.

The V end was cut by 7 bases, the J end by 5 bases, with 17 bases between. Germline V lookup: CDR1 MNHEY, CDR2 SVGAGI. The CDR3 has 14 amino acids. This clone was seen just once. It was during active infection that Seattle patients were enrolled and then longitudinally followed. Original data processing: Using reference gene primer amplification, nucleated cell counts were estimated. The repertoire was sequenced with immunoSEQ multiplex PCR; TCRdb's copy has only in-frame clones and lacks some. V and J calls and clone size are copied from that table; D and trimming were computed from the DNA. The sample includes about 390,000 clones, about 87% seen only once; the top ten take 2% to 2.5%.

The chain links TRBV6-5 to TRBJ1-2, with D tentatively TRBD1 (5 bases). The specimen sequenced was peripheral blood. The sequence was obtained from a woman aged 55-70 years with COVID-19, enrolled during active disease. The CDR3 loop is CASNYIGREYGYTF. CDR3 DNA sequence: TGTGCCAGCAACTACATCGGCAGGGAATATGGCTACACCTTC.